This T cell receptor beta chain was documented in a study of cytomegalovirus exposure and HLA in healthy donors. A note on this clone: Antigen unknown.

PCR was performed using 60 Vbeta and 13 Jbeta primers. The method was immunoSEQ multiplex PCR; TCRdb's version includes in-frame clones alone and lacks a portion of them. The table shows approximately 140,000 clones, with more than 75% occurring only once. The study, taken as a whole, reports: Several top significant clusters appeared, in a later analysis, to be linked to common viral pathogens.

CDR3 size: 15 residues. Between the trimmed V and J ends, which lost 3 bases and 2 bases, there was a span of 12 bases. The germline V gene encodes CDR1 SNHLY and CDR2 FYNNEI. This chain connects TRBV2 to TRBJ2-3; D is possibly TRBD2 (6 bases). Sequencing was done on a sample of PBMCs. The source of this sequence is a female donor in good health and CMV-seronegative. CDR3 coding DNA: TGTGCCAGCAGTGACCCCGGGGGACCCACAGATACGCAGTATTTT. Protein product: CASSDPGGPTDTQYF. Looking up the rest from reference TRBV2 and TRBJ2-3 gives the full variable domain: EPEVTQTPSHQVTQMGQEVILRCVPISNHLYFYWYRQILGQKVEFLVSFYNNEISEKSEIFDDQFSVERPDGSNFTLKIRSTKLEDSAMYFCASSDPGGPTDTQYFGPGTRLTVL.